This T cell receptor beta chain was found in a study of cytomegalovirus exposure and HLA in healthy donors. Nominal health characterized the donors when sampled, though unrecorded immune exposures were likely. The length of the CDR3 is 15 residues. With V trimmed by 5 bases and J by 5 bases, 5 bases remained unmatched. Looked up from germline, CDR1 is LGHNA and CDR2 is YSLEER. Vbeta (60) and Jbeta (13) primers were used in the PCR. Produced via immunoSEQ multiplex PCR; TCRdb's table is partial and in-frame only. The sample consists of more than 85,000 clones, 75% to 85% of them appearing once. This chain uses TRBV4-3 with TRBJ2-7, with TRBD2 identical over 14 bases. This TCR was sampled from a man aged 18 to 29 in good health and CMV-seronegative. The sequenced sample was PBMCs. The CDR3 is CASSLGLAGVNEQYF. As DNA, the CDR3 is TGCGCCAGCAGCTTGGGACTAGCGGGAGTTAACGAGCAGTACTTC.